This T cell receptor beta chain came from a study of shared clonotypes between healthy human individuals. CDR1 is MGHRA, CDR2 YSYEKL, per germline. This CDR3 region has 14 residues. The V gene end was trimmed by 6 bases and the J gene end by 1 base; junction bases not matched to a gene: 4. Study processing details: Filtering differed, since immunoSEQ gave only junction sequences and no quality scores. Sequencing used immunoSEQ multiplex PCR; TCRdb keeps in-frame clones, though not all of them. V, J and clone size reflect that table, while D and trimming were determined from the DNA. The table records about 2.5 million clones, 85% to 95% of them present only once.

The chain links TRBV4-1 to TRBJ2-5; 8 bases are shared with TRBD1. The sequence was obtained from a man between 18 and 35 years old in good health. Some clones in this sample may be carry-over from other donors' samples. Specimen: naive CD4+ T cells from PBMCs. Subset described: CD45RA+ positively selected. CDR3 bases: TGCGCCAGCAGACGGACAGGGCTCCAAGAGACCCAGTACTTC. It translates to CASRRTGLQETQYF.